These 6 T cell receptor beta chains were all obtained from the same sample, sequenced in a study of shared T cell receptors in the human thymus. TCRdb's copy holds only in-frame clones and misses some; the assay was immunoSEQ multiplex PCR. The profile shows about 710,000 clones, more than 75% of them singletons. These same data were also listed under a study on human thymus T cells.

The sample was thymocytes. All receptors derive from a boy in the first two years of life with a congenital heart defect.

The V gene is TRBV28, the J gene TRBJ1-1, with D maybe TRBD1 (5 bases). Germline-derived CDR1 and CDR2 are MDHEN and SYDVKM. Deletions cut 8 bases from V and 3 bases from J, with 25 bases between. The CDR3 totals 17 residues. DNA for the CDR3: TGTGCCAGCGGACCTAGAGGGATTGGGGGGGTGGACACTGAAGCTTTCTTT. Translated: CASGPRGIGGVDTEAFF. Supplemented by reference TRBV28 and TRBJ1-1, the full variable domain reads DVKVTQSSRYLVKRTGEKVFLECVQDMDHENMFWYRQDPGLGLRLIYFSYDVKMKEKGDIPEGYSVSREKKERFSLILESASTNQTSMYLCASGPRGIGGVDTEAFFGQGTRLTVV.

This chain connects TRBV10-3 to TRBJ1-1; D is unresolved. Germline assignment: CDR1 ENHRY and CDR2 SYGVKD. The V and J ends lost 0 bases and 7 bases respectively, with 9 bases between them. This CDR3 has 13 amino acids. The CDR3 loop reads CAISESTGYEAFF. CDR3 nucleotide sequence: TGTGCCATCAGTGAGTCGACCGGGTATGAAGCTTTCTTT.

The rearrangement uses TRBV7-8 and TRBJ2-3; 10 bases align to TRBD2. CDR1 SGHVS and CDR2 FQNEAQ come from the germline V gene. The junction had 22 bases not matched to a gene; V was cut back by 3 bases and J by 10 bases. The CDR3 consists of 19 residues. The CDR3 bases are TGTGCCAGCAGCTTTAGTCTAGCGGGAGAGGAAGGGCCAGGGTTTCCGCAGTATTTT. This gives the protein CASSFSLAGEEGPGFPQYF.

The chain joins TRBV28 to TRBJ2-3, with TRBD2 as a possible D gene (6 bases). From germline, CDR1 is MDHEN and CDR2 SYDVKM. The CDR3 extends over 16 amino acids. Trimming cost V 6 bases and J 1 base, with 17 bases left between them. The CDR3 region has the DNA TGTGCCAGCAGCTCCTACACTCGGAGGGGCACAGATACGCAGTATTTT. Translating it yields CASSSYTRRGTDTQYF. Using reference TRBV28 and TRBJ2-3 for the parts outside the CDR3, the full variable domain is DVKVTQSSRYLVKRTGEKVFLECVQDMDHENMFWYRQDPGLGLRLIYFSYDVKMKEKGDIPEGYSVSREKKERFSLILESASTNQTSMYLCASSSYTRRGTDTQYFGPGTRLTVL.

This chain connects TRBV6-6 to TRBJ1-3; no firm D call. Germline CDR1 is MNHNY and CDR2 is SVGAGI (reference sequence). V was shortened by 4 bases and J by 0 bases, with 10 bases between the two germline ends. The length of the CDR3 is 15 residues. The CDR3 nucleotides read TGTGCCAGCAGTTCCACAGTGTGCTCTGGAAACACCATATATTTT. This sequence encodes CASSSTVCSGNTIYF.

This clone is a singleton in its sample. The gene calls are TRBV19 and TRBJ2-2; no definite D call. The CDR3 has 10 residues. Trimming took off 9 bases at V and 8 bases at J, with 7 bases between the two ends. Germline CDR1 is LNHDA and CDR2 is SQIVND (reference sequence). CDR3 bases: TGTGCCAGCGCCGGGGGGGAGCTGTTTTTT. It translates to CASAGGELFF. Filled out from reference TRBV19 and TRBJ2-2, the complete variable domain reads DGGITQSPKYLFRKEGQNVTLSCEQNLNHDAMYWYRQDPGQGLRLIYYSQIVNDFQKGDIAEGYSVSREKKESFPLTVTSAQKNPTAFYLCASAGGELFFGEGSRLTVL.